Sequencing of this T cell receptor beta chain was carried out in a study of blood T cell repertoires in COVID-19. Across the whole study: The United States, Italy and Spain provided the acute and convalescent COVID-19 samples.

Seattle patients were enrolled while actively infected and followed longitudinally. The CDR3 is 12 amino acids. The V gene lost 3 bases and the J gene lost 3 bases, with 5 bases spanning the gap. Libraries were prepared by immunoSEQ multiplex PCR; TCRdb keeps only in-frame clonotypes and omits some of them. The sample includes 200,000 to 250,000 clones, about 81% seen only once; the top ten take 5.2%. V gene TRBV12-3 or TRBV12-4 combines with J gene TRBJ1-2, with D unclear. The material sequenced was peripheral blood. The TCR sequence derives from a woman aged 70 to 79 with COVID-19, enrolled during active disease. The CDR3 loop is CASSFPDYGYTF. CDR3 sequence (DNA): TGTGCCAGCAGTTTTCCAGACTATGGCTACACCTTC.